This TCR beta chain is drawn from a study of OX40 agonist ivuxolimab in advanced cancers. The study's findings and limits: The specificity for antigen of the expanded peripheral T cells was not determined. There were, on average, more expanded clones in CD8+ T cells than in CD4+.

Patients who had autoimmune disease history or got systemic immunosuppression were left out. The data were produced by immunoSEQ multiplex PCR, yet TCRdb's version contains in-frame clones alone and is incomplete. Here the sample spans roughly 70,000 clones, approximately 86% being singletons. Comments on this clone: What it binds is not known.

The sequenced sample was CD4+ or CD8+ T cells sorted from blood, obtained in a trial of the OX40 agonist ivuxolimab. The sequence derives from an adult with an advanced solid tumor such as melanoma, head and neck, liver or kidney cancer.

The CDR3 DNA reads TGTGCCAGTAGTCTATACAGGGTAACGAACTATGGCTACACCTTC. Its translation: CASSLYRVTNYGYTF. The chain links TRBV19 to TRBJ1-2, with D possibly TRBD1 on 6 matching bases. The germline CDR1 and CDR2 sequences are LNHDA and SQIVND (reference sequence). V was trimmed by 5 bases and J by 2 bases, leaving 15 bases between them. This CDR3 has 15 residues.